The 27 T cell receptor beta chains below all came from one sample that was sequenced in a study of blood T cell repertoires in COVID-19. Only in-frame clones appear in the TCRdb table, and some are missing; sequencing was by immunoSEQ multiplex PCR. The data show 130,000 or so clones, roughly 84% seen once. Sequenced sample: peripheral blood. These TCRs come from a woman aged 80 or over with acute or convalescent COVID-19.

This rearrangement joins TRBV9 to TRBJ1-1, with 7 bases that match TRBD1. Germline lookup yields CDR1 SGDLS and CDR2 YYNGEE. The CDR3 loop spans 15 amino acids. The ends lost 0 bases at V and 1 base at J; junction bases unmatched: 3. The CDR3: CASSVGRQGNTEAFF. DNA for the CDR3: TGTGCCAGCAGCGTAGGGAGACAGGGGAACACTGAAGCTTTCTTT.

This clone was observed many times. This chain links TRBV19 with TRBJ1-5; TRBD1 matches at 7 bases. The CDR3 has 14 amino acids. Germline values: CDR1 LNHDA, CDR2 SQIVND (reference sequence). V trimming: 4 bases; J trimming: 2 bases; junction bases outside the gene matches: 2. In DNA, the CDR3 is TGTGCCAGTAGTACGGGACAGCGCAATCAGCCCCAGCATTTT. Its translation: CASSTGQRNQPQHF.

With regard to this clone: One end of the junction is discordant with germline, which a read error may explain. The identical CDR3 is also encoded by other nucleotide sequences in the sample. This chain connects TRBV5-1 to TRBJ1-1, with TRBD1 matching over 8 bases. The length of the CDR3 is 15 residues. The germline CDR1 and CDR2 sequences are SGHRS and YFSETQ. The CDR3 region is CASSSMTGANTEAFF. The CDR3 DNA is TGCGCCAGCAGCAGTATGACAGGGGCGAACACCGAAGCTTTCTTT.

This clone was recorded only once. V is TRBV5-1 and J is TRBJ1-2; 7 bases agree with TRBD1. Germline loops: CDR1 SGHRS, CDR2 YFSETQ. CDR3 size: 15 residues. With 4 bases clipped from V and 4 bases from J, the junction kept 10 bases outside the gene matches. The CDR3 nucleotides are TGCGCCAGCAGCCCCGGGCCGGGACAGCTCTATGGCTACACCTTC. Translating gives CASSPGPGQLYGYTF.

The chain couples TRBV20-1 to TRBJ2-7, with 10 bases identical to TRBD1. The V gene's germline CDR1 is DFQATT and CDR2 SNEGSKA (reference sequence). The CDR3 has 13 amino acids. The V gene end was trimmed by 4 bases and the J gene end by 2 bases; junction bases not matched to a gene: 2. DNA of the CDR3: TGCAGTGCTATTGACAGGGGGCCCTACGAGCAGTACTTC. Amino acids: CSAIDRGPYEQYF.

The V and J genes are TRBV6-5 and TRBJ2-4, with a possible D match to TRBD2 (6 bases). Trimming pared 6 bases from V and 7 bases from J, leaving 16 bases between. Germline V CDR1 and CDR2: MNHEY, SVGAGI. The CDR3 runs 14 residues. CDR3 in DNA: TGTGCCAGCAGACGCCGGGACTCCTCTAACATTCAGTACTTC. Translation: CASRRRDSSNIQYF.

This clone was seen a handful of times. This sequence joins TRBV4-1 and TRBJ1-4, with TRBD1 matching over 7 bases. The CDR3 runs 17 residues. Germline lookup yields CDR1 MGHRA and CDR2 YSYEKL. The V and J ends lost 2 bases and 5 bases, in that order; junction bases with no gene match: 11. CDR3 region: CASSQSRGEVGNEKLFF. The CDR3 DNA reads TGCGCCAGCAGCCAATCCAGGGGGGAGGTGGGAAATGAAAAACTGTTTTTT.

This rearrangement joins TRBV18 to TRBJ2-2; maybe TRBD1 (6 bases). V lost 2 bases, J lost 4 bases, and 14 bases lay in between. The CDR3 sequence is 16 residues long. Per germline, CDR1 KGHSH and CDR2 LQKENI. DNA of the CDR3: TGTGCCAGCTCACCAAGAGGACAGAGTGGCACCGGGGAGCTGTTTTTT. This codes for CASSPRGQSGTGELFF.

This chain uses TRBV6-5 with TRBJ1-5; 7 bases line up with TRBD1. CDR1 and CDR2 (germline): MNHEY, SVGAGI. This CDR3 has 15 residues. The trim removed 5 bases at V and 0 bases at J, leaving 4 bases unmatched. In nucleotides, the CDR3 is TGTGCCAGCAGTACACAGGGGAATAGCAATCAGCCCCAGCATTTT. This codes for CASSTQGNSNQPQHF.

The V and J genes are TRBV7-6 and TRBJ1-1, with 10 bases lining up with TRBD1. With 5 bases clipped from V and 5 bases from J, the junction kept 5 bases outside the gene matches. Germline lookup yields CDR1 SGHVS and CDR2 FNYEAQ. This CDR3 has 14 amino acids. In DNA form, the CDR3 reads TGTGCCAGCAGCCGGGGACAGGGGAATACTGAAGCTTTCTTT. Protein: CASSRGQGNTEAFF.

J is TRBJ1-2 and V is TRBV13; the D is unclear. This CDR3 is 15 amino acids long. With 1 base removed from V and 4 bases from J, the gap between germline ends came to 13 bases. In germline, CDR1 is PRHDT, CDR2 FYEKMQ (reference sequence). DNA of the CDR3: TGTGCCAGCAGCTTAGCCGCCAGTTTCGTCTATGGCTACACCTTC. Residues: CASSLAASFVYGYTF.

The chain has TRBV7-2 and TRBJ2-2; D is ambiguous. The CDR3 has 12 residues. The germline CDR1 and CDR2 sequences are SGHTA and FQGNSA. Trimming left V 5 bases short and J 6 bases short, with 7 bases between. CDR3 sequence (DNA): TGTGCCAGCAGCCGGTTTCCCGGGGAGCTGTTTTTT. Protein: CASSRFPGELFF.

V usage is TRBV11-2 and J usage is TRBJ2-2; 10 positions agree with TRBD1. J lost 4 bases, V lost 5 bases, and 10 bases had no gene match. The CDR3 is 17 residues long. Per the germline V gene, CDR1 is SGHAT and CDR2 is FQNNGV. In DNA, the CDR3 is TGTGCCAGCAGCGGCACCAGGGACAGGGGTAGCACCGGGGAGCTGTTTTTT. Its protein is CASSGTRDRGSTGELFF.

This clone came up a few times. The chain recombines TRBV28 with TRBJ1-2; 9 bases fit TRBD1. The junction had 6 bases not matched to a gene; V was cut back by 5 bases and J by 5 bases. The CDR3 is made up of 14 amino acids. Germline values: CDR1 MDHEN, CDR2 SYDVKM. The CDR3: CASSPPGTGYGYTF. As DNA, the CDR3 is TGTGCCAGCAGTCCCCCGGGGACAGGGTATGGCTACACCTTC.

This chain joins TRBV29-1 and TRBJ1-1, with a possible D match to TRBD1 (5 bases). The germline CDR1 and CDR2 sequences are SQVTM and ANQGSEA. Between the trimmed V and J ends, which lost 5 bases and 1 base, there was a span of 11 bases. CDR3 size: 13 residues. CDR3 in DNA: TGCAGCGTTCTTAGGGGAAAGAACACTGAAGCTTTCTTT. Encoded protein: CSVLRGKNTEAFF.

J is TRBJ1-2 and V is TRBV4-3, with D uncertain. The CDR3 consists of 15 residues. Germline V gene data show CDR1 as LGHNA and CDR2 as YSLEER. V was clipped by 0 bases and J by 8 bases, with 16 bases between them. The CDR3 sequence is CASSQDVAPFGGYTF. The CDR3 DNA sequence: TGCGCCAGCAGCCAAGATGTGGCACCGTTCGGGGGCTACACCTTC.

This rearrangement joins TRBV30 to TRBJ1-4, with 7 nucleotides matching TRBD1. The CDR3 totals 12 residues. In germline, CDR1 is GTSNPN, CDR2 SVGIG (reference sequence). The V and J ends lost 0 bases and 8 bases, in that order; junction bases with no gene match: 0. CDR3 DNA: TGTGCCTGGAGTGTACAGGGGGAAAAACTGTTTTTT. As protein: CAWSVQGEKLFF.

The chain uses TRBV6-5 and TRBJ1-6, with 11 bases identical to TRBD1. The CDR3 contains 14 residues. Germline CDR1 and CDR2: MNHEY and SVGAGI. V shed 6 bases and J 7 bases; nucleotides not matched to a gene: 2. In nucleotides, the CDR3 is TGTGCCAGCAGCGGGACAGGGGGGAATTCACCCCTCCACTTT. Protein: CASSGTGGNSPLHF.

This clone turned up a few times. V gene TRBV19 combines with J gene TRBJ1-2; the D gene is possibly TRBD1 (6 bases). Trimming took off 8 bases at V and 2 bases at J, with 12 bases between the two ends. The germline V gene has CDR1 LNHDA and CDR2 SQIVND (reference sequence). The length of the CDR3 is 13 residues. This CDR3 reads CASVSTGNYGYTF. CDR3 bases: TGTGCCAGTGTCAGCACAGGGAACTATGGCTACACCTTC.

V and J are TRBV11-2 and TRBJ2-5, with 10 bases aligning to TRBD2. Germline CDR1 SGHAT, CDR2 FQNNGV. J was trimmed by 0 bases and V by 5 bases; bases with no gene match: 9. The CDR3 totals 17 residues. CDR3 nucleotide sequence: TGTGCCAGCAGCACAGGGGGTAGCGGGGGGTACCAAGAGACCCAGTACTTC. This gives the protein CASSTGGSGGYQETQYF.

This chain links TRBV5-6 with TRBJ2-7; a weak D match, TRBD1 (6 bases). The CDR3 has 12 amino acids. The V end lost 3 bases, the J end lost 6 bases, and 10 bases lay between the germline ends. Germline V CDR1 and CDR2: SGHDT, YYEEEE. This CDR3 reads CASSYRASEQYF. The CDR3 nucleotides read TGTGCCAGCAGCTACAGGGCCTCCGAGCAGTACTTC. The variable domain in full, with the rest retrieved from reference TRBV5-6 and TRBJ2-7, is DAGVTQSPTHLIKTRGQQVTLRCSPKSGHDTVSWYQQALGQGPQFIFQYYEEEERQRGNFPDRFSGHQFPNYSSELNVNALLLGDSALYLCASSYRASEQYFGPGTRLTVT.

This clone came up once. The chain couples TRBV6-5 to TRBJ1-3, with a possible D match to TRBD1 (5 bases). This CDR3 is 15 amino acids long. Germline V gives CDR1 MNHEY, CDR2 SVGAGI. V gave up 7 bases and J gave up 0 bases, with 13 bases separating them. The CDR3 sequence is CASIQGLTSGNTIYF. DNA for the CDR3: TGTGCCAGCATTCAGGGACTCACCTCTGGAAACACCATATATTTT.

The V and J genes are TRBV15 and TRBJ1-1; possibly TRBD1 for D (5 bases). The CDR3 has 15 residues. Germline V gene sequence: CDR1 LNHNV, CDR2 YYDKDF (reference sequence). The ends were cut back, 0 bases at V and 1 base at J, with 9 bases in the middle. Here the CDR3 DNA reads TGTGCCACCAGCAGAGATGGGGGGTGGAACACTGAAGCTTTCTTT. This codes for CATSRDGGWNTEAFF.

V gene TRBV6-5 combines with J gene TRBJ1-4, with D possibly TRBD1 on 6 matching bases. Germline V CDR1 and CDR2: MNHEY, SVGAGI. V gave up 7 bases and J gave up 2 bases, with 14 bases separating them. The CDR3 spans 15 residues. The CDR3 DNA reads TGTGCCAGCACCAGGGGATTTGTCACTAATGAAAAACTGTTTTTT. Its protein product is CASTRGFVTNEKLFF.

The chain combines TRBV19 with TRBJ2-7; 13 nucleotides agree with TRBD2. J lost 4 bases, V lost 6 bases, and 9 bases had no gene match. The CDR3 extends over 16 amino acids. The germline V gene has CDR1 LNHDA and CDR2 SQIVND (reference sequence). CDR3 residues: CASSDTSGRAKYEQYF. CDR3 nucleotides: TGTGCCAGTAGCGATACTAGCGGGAGGGCAAAATACGAGCAGTACTTC.

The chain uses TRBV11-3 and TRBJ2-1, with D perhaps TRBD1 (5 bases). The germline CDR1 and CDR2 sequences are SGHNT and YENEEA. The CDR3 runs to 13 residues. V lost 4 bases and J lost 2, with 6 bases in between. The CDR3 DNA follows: TGTGCCAGCAGCTCGGACACCTACAATGAGCAGTTCTTC. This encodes CASSSDTYNEQFF.

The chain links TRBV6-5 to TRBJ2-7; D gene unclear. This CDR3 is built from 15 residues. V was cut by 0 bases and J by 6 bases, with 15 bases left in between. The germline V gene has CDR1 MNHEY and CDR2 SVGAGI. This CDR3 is CASSYSTVTKGEQYF. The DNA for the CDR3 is TGTGCCAGCAGTTACTCGACTGTAACCAAAGGCGAGCAGTACTTC.